This TCR beta chain is from a study of control samples from healthy donors and cancer patients. Germline CDR1 and CDR2: LNHDA and SQIVND (reference sequence). V shed 1 base and J shed 4 bases, with 13 bases lying between them. This CDR3 contains 15 residues. Assay used: immunoSEQ multiplex PCR; TCRdb lists only in-frame clones, some missing. The sample gives about 120,000 clones, about 90% of which show up once; almost 40% is in the top ten. V gene TRBV19 combines with J gene TRBJ1-1, with TRBD1 as a possible D gene (5 bases). Sequencing was carried out using blood. This TCR was sampled from a man over 45 in good health. For the CDR3, the DNA is TGTGCCAGTAGTATAGGAAAATCGGGGGGCACTGAAGCTTTCTTT. Its protein is CASSIGKSGGTEAFF.